This T cell receptor (beta chain) was captured by sequencing in a study of blood T cell repertoires in COVID-19. As originally analysed: Reference gene primer amplification gave nucleated cell count estimates. Some clones are missing from TCRdb's copy, which holds only in-frame ones; the method was immunoSEQ multiplex PCR. The D gene and trimming were derived from the DNA, and the V and J assignments and clone size from that table. The data hold 50,000 to 60,000 clones, with roughly 85% observed a single time. With 2 bases removed from V and 4 bases from J, the gap between germline ends came to 17 bases. CDR3 length: 16 amino acids. Germline CDR1 and CDR2: MNHEY and SMNVEV (reference sequence).

This TCR was sampled from a human donor in a cohort sampled during active COVID-19. V gene TRBV27 combines with J gene TRBJ2-5, with D perhaps TRBD1 (6 bases). The specimen was peripheral blood. This CDR3 is CASSLGLGGRRETQYF. CDR3 DNA sequence: TGTGCCAGCAGTTTAGGACTTGGGGGCCGAAGAGAGACCCAGTACTTC.